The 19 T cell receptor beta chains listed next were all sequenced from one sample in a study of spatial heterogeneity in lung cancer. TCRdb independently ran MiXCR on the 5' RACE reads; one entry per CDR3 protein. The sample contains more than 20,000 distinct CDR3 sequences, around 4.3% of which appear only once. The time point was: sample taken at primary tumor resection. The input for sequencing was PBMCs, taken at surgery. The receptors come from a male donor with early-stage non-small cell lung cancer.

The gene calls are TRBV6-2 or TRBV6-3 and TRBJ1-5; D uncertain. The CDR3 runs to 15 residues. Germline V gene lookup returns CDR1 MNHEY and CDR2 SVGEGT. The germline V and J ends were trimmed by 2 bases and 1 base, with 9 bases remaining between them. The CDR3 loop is CASSYDIWSNQPQHF. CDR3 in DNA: TGTGCCAGCAGTTACGACATATGGAGCAATCAGCCCCAGCATTTT.

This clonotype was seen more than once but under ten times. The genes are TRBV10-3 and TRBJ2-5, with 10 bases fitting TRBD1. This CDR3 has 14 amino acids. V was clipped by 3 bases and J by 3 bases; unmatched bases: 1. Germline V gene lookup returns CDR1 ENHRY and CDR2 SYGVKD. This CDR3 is CAISDGTGEETQYF. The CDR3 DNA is TGTGCCATCAGTGACGGGACAGGGGAAGAGACCCAGTACTTC.

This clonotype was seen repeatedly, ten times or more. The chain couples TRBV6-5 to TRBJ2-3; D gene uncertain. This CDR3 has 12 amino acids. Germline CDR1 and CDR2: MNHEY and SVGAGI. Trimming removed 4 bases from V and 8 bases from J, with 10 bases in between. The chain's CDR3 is CASSSPLGTQYF. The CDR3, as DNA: TGTGCCAGCAGTTCCCCCTTAGGTACGCAGTATTTT.

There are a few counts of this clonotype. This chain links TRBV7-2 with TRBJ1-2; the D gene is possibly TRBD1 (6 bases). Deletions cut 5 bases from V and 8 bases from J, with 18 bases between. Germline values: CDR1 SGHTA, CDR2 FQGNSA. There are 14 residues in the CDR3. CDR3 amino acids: CASSPGWGAEGYTF. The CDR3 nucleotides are TGTGCCAGCAGCCCCGGATGGGGGGCCGAAGGCTACACCTTC.

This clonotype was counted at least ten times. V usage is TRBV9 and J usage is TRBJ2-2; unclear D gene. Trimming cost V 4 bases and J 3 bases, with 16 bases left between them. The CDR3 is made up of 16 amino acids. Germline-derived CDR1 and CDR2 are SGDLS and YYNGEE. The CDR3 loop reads CASSPTIGTDTGELFF. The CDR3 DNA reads TGTGCCAGCAGCCCTACCATCGGCACCGACACCGGGGAGCTGTTTTTT.

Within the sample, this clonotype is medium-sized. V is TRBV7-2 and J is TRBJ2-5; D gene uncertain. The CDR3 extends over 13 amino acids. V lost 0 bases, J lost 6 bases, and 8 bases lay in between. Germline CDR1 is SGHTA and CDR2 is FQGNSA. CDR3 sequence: CASSLATRKTQYF. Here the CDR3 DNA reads TGTGCCAGCAGCTTAGCCACCAGGAAGACCCAGTACTTC.

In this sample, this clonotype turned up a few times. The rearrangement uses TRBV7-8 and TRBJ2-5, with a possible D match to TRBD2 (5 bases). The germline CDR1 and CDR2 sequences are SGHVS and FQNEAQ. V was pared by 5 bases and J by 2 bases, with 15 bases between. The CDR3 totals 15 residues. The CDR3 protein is CASSRRWTPQETQYF. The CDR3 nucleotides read TGTGCCAGCAGCAGACGGTGGACTCCACAAGAGACCCAGTACTTC.

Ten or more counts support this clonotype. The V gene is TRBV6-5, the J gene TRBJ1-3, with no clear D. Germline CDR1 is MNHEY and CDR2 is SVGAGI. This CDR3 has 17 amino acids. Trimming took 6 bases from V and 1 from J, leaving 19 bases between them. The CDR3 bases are TGTGCCAGCAGGACTACGACATCCTTGGATTCTGGAAACACCATATATTTT. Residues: CASRTTTSLDSGNTIYF.

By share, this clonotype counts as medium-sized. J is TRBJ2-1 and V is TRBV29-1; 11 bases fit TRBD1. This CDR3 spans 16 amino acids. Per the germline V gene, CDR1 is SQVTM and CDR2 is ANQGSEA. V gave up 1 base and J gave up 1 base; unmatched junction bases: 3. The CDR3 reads CSVEGTGGSSYNEQFF. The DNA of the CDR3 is TGCAGCGTTGAAGGGACAGGGGGCTCGTCCTACAATGAGCAGTTCTTC.

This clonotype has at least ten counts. The CDR3 spells CASSRQGGNQPQHF. CDR3 coding DNA: TGTGCCAGCAGTCGACAGGGTGGCAATCAGCCCCAGCATTTT. The gene calls are TRBV27 and TRBJ1-5; the match to TRBD1 covers 7 bases. The CDR3 covers 14 residues. Germline-derived CDR1 and CDR2 are MNHEY and SMNVEV (reference sequence). V was pared by 5 bases and J by 2 bases, with 3 bases of the junction left unmatched.

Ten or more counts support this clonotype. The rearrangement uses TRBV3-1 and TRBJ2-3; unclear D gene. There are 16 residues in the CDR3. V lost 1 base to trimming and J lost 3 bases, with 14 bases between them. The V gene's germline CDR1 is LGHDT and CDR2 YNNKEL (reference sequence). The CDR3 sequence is CASSQGLASWTDTQYF. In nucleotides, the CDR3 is TGTGCCAGCAGCCAAGGTTTAGCTAGTTGGACAGATACGCAGTATTTT.

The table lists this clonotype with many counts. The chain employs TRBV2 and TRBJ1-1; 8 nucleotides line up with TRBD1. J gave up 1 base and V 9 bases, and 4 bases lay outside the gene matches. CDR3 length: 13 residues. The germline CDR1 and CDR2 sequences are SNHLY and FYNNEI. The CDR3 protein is CARRTGQNTEAFF. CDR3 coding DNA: TGTGCCAGGAGGACAGGGCAGAACACTGAAGCTTTCTTT.

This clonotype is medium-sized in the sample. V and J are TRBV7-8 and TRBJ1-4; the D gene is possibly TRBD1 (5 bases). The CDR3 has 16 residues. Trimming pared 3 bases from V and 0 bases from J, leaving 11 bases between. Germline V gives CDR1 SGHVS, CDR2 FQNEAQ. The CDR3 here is CASSLARDSTNEKLFF. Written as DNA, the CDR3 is TGTGCCAGCAGCTTGGCCCGGGACTCAACTAATGAAAAACTGTTTTTT.

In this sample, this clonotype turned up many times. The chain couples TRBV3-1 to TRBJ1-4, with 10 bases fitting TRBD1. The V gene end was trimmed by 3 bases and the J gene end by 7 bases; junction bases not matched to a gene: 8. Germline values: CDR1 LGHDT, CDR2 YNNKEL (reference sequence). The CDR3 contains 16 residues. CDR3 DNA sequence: TGTGCCAGCAGCCACCGGGACAGGGGAGATTTTGAAAAACTGTTTTTT. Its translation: CASSHRDRGDFEKLFF.

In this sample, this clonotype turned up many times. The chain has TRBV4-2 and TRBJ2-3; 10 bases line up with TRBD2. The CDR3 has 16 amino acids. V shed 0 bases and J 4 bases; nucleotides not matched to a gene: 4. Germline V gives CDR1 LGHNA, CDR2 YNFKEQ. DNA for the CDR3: TGTGCCAGCAGCCAAGAGTGGCTAGCGGGGGCAGATACGCAGTATTTT. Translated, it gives CASSQEWLAGADTQYF.

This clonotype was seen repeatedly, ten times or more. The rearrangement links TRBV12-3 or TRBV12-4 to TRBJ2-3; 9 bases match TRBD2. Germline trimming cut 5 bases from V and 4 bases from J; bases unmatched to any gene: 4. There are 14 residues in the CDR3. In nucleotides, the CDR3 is TGTGCCAGCAGTATTAGCGGGAGATCAGATACGCAGTATTTT. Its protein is CASSISGRSDTQYF.

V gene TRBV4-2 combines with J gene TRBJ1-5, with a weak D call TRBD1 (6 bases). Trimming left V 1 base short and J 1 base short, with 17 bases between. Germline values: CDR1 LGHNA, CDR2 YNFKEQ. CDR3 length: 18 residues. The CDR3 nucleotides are TGTGCCAGCAGCCAAGGGATAGGGGGGGAATACAGCAATCAGCCCCAGCATTTT. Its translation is CASSQGIGGEYSNQPQHF.

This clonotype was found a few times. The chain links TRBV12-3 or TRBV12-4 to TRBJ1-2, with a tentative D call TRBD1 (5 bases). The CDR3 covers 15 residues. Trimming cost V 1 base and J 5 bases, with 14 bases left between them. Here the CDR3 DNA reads TGTGCCAGCAGTTTAGAATCCAGCGGGACGTATGGCTACACCTTC. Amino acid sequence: CASSLESSGTYGYTF.

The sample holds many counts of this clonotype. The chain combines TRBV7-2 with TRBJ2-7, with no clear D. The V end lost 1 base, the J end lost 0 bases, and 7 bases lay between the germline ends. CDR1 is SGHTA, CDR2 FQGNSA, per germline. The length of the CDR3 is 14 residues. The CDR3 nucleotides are TGTGCCAGCAGCTTAGGACCGAGCTCCTACGAGCAGTACTTC. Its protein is CASSLGPSSYEQYF.